Shown below are 16 T cell receptor beta chains from a single sample sequenced in a study of T cell responses to AZD1222 COVID-19 vaccine (dated by TCRdb to about 2021). The time point label here, explained by the study, means: baseline before first vaccination. Library preparation employed the immunoSEQ multiplex PCR assay. TCRdb holds this immuneACCESS table with in-frame rearrangements only. Some clones are missing; in checked studies, unresolved V genes explain under half, and the rest has no known cause. A total of around 150,000 clones appear in this sample, 75% to 90% of them only once. Clones ranked in the top ten supply approximately 4% of the sample. This material consisted of peripheral blood, taken on day 0 of AZD1222 vaccination. All receptors derive from an adult in good health.

This clone appeared once. The rearrangement joins TRBV19 to TRBJ1-3; no reliable D call. Looked up from germline, CDR1 is LNHDA and CDR2 is SQIVND (reference sequence). V gave up 4 bases and J gave up 4 bases, with 17 bases separating them. This CDR3 region has 16 residues. DNA for the CDR3: TGTGCCAGTAGTAGAGCCCCGGGTGGCGGAGGAAACACCATATATTTT. Amino acid sequence: CASSRAPGGGGNTIYF.

A single count supports this clone. The chain employs TRBV7-8 and TRBJ1-5, with TRBD1 identical over 9 bases. This CDR3 has 13 residues. The germline CDR1 and CDR2 sequences are SGHVS and FQNEAQ. The V gene end was trimmed by 7 bases and the J gene end by 4 bases; junction bases not matched to a gene: 2. CDR3 sequence: CASNDRGNQPQHF. The CDR3 coding sequence is TGTGCCAGCAATGACAGGGGGAATCAGCCCCAGCATTTT.

The chain is built from TRBV25-1 and TRBJ2-2, with D unclear. Germline CDR1 and CDR2: MGHDK and SYGVNS. This CDR3 region has 13 residues. Trimming pared 4 bases from V and 4 bases from J, leaving 7 bases between. CDR3 nucleotides: TGTGCCAGCAGTGCTGGTGGCACCGGGGAGCTGTTTTTT. Translation gives CASSAGGTGELFF.

V and J are TRBV7-9 and TRBJ2-2; 7 nucleotides line up with TRBD1. The CDR3 contains 16 residues. Germline CDR1 reads SEHNR; CDR2 reads FQNEAQ (reference sequence). V gave up 4 bases and J gave up 2 bases; unmatched junction bases: 7. The DNA for the CDR3 is TGTGCCAGCAGCTCACGACAGGGAAAAAACACCGGGGAGCTGTTTTTT. The encoded protein is CASSSRQGKNTGELFF. The whole variable domain, remainder taken from reference TRBV7-9 and TRBJ2-2, is DTGVSQNPRHKITKRGQNVTFRCDPISEHNRLYWYRQTLGQGPEFLTYFQNEAQLEKSRLLSDRFSAERPKGSFSTLEIQRTEQGDSAMYLCASSSRQGKNTGELFFGEGSRLTVL.

The V call is TRBV28, the J call TRBJ1-5, with D unclear. The V end lost 3 bases, the J end lost 4 bases, and 4 bases lay between the germline ends. The germline V gene has CDR1 MDHEN and CDR2 SYDVKM. The CDR3 is 12 residues long. CDR3 amino acids: CASSFSNQPQHF. CDR3 DNA sequence: TGTGCCAGCAGTTTTTCGAATCAGCCCCAGCATTTT.

This clone occurred once. The chain carries TRBV7-8 and TRBJ1-5; D is unclear. With 1 base removed from V and 1 base from J, the gap between germline ends came to 11 bases. From germline, CDR1 is SGHVS and CDR2 FQNEAQ. CDR3 length: 16 residues. The CDR3 DNA follows: TGTGCCAGCAGCTTAGGCTTGCCAGCGAGCAATCAGCCCCAGCATTTT. Encoded protein: CASSLGLPASNQPQHF.

V usage is TRBV6-2 or TRBV6-3 and J usage is TRBJ1-6; D uncertain. The germline CDR1 and CDR2 sequences are MNHEY and SVGEGT. The CDR3 runs to 16 residues. The V gene lost 4 bases and the J gene lost 10 bases, with 20 bases spanning the gap. The CDR3 nucleotides read TGTGCCAGCAGTTCCTACGTGGAGAGGAGGGAATCACCCCTCCACTTT. This gives the protein CASSSYVERRESPLHF.

This rearrangement joins TRBV7-2 to TRBJ1-2; D is perhaps TRBD1 (6 bases). The length of the CDR3 is 13 residues. V lost 2 bases to trimming and J lost 7 bases, with 11 bases between them. The germline V gene encodes CDR1 SGHTA and CDR2 FQGNSA. In nucleotides, the CDR3 is TGTGCCAGCAGCTTACAGGGGTACGGTGGCTACACCTTC. Protein sequence: CASSLQGYGGYTF.

About this clone: The same CDR3 also results from other DNA sequences found in this sample. The gene calls are TRBV6-1 and TRBJ1-6; TRBD1 agrees at 9 bases. V was clipped by 0 bases and J by 7 bases; unmatched bases: 4. The CDR3 covers 16 residues. The germline V gene has CDR1 MNHNS and CDR2 SASEGT. CDR3 protein: CASSEARDRVNSPLHF. The CDR3 region has the DNA TGTGCCAGCAGTGAAGCCCGGGACAGGGTCAATTCACCCCTCCACTTT.

J is TRBJ1-2 and V is TRBV28; D unclear. Trimming left V 5 bases short and J 3 bases short, with 7 bases between. Per germline, CDR1 MDHEN and CDR2 SYDVKM. The CDR3 covers 12 residues. CDR3 residues: CASSTTDYGYTF. CDR3 nucleotide sequence: TGTGCCAGCAGTACCACCGACTATGGCTACACCTTC.

The CDR3, as DNA: TGTGCCAGCAGTAGGGACAGGGATGAAAAACTGTTTTTT. It specifies CASSRDRDEKLFF. The chain is built from TRBV2 and TRBJ1-4; TRBD1 matches 9 bases. V shed 5 bases, J shed 6 bases, and the junction held 1 base outside the gene matches. The CDR3 extends over 13 amino acids. Germline assignment: CDR1 SNHLY and CDR2 FYNNEI. Supplemented by reference TRBV2 and TRBJ1-4, the full variable domain reads EPEVTQTPSHQVTQMGQEVILRCVPISNHLYFYWYRQILGQKVEFLVSFYNNEISEKSEIFDDQFSVERPDGSNFTLKIRSTKLEDSAMYFCASSRDRDEKLFFGSGTQLSVL.

This chain uses TRBV11-2 with TRBJ2-2, with D possibly matching TRBD1 (6 bases). CDR3 size: 16 residues. V shed 9 bases and J shed 1 base, with 18 bases lying between them. Germline values: CDR1 SGHAT, CDR2 FQNNGV. The CDR3 nucleotides are TGTGCCAGTAGGGGCACAGGGCTCATGAACACCGGGGAGCTGTTTTTT. It encodes CASRGTGLMNTGELFF.

V and J are TRBV2 and TRBJ2-5; the D gene is possibly TRBD2 (5 bases). V was cut by 7 bases and J by 3 bases, with 12 bases left in between. Germline V gene sequence: CDR1 SNHLY, CDR2 FYNNEI. There are 13 residues in the CDR3. The CDR3 sequence: CASTETSKETQYF. CDR3 nucleotides: TGTGCCAGCACCGAAACTAGTAAAGAGACCCAGTACTTC.

This clone was observed a single time. This chain links TRBV27 with TRBJ2-1; D may be TRBD2 (5 bases). V lost 2 bases and J lost 0, with 8 bases in between. The length of the CDR3 is 15 residues. Germline CDR1 reads MNHEY; CDR2 reads SMNVEV (reference sequence). The DNA for the CDR3 is TGTGCCAGCAGTTTAGGACTGGGCTCCTACAATGAGCAGTTCTTC. Amino acid sequence: CASSLGLGSYNEQFF.

The J gene is TRBJ1-5, the V gene TRBV6-1; no definite D call. The CDR3 covers 16 residues. The germline V gene has CDR1 MNHNS and CDR2 SASEGT. Deletions cut 0 bases from V and 2 bases from J, with 11 bases between. CDR3 sequence reads: CASSEAAGLGNQPQHF. CDR3 DNA sequence: TGTGCCAGCAGTGAAGCGGCAGGCTTGGGCAATCAGCCCCAGCATTTT.

CDR3 protein: CASWRTANTEAFF. As DNA, the CDR3 is TGTGCCAGCTGGCGGACAGCGAACACTGAAGCTTTCTTT. The chain employs TRBV6-5 and TRBJ1-1; possible D gene TRBD1, 6 bases. The ends were cut back, 8 bases at V and 1 base at J, with 11 bases in the middle. The CDR3 spans 13 residues. The V gene's germline CDR1 is MNHEY and CDR2 SVGAGI.